The 32 T cell receptor beta chains given below trace back to one sample, sequenced in a study of T cell responses to AZD1222 COVID-19 vaccine. Repertoires were generated with immunoSEQ multiplex PCR, while TCRdb's copy carries only in-frame clones and drops some. The ten most abundant clones cover about 2.2% of a sample with some 150,000 clones. The sequenced sample was peripheral blood. These TCRs come from an adult in good health.

V gene TRBV5-1 combines with J gene TRBJ2-4, with 10 bases identical to TRBD2. The germline CDR1 and CDR2 sequences are SGHRS and YFSETQ. V shed 2 bases, J shed 0 bases, and the junction held 2 bases outside the gene matches. This CDR3 has 16 residues. The CDR3: CASSFTSGVAKNIQYF. The CDR3 DNA is TGCGCCAGCAGCTTTACTAGCGGGGTAGCCAAAAACATTCAGTACTTC.

This chain joins TRBV7-6 and TRBJ2-1; TRBD2 aligns across 12 bases. This CDR3 has 17 residues. The germline V gene encodes CDR1 SGHVS and CDR2 FNYEAQ. After removal of 1 base from V and 7 bases from J, the junction contained 8 bases not matched to a gene. CDR3 sequence reads: CASSLVASGGASNEQFF. CDR3 coding DNA: TGTGCCAGCAGCTTAGTTGCTAGCGGGGGGGCCAGTAATGAGCAGTTCTTC.

The J gene is TRBJ1-2, the V gene TRBV9; D gene unclear. Germline CDR1 and CDR2: SGDLS and YYNGEE. This CDR3 spans 14 amino acids. V lost 0 bases to trimming and J lost 6 bases, with 12 bases between them. This CDR3 reads CASSVEEGGNGYTF. DNA of the CDR3: TGTGCCAGCAGCGTAGAGGAGGGAGGTAATGGCTACACCTTC.

CDR3 loop: CASSFIDYTEAFF. The DNA for the CDR3 is TGTGCCAGCAGCTTCATTGATTACACTGAAGCTTTCTTT. This sequence joins TRBV21-1 and TRBJ1-1. TRBV21-1 is flagged as a pseudogene. CDR3 length: 13 amino acids.

V gene TRBV15 combines with J gene TRBJ1-6; the D is unclear. The CDR3 loop spans 13 amino acids. Germline assignment: CDR1 LNHNV and CDR2 YYDKDF (reference sequence). V lost 4 bases and J lost 5, with 6 bases in between. The CDR3 reads CATSTPNNSPLHF. The CDR3 nucleotides read TGTGCCACCAGCACACCGAATAATTCACCCCTCCACTTT.

V usage is TRBV3-1 (or the pseudogene TRBV3-2) and J usage is TRBJ2-3, with TRBD2 matching 8 bases. Losses at the gene ends were 0 bases for V and 2 bases for J; bases not matched to a gene: 10. Per germline, CDR1 LGHDT and CDR2 YNNKEL (reference sequence). The CDR3 is made up of 18 amino acids. For the CDR3, the DNA is TGTGCCAGCAGCCAAGAAGGATATAGGACTAGCAACACAGATACGCAGTATTTT. This gives the protein CASSQEGYRTSNTDTQYF.

The chain has TRBV6-5 and TRBJ2-5, with a weak D call TRBD2 (6 bases). Germline CDR1 is MNHEY and CDR2 is SVGAGI. Trimming removed 7 bases from V and 2 bases from J, with 14 bases in between. CDR3 length equals 14 residues. The CDR3 loop is CASNPGGNQETQYF. For the CDR3, the DNA is TGTGCCAGCAACCCCGGGGGAAATCAAGAGACCCAGTACTTC.

J is TRBJ1-6 and V is TRBV7-9, with 8 bases lining up with TRBD1. Trimming removed 1 base from V and 13 bases from J; junction bases left unmatched: 9. The CDR3 runs to 15 residues. Germline-derived CDR1 and CDR2 are SEHNR and FQNEAQ (reference sequence). The CDR3 DNA follows: TGTGCCAGCAGCTTAGTTGGGACAGGCCGTGTTCCCCTCCACTTT. Its protein product is CASSLVGTGRVPLHF.

Worth noting for this clone: The sample carries other DNA sequences with the same CDR3. This chain connects TRBV7-8 to TRBJ2-1; TRBD1 matches at 7 bases. CDR1 is SGHVS, CDR2 FQNEAQ, per germline. The junction had 10 bases not matched to a gene; V was cut back by 5 bases and J by 6 bases. CDR3 length: 15 amino acids. The CDR3 sequence is CASSPNRGPSNEQFF. The CDR3 nucleotides are TGTGCCAGCAGCCCCAACAGGGGACCTTCCAATGAGCAGTTCTTC.

The chain recombines TRBV28 with TRBJ1-1, with 9 bases matching TRBD1. CDR1 and CDR2 from the germline V gene are MDHEN and SYDVKM. The CDR3 extends over 17 amino acids. V shed 6 bases and J 0 bases; nucleotides not matched to a gene: 11. The CDR3 nucleotides are TGTGCCAGCAGACCTCCGGGACAGGGATTCGTGAACACTGAAGCTTTCTTT. It is translated as CASRPPGQGFVNTEAFF. Based on the CDR3 plus reference TRBV28 and TRBJ1-1, the full variable domain is DVKVTQSSRYLVKRTGEKVFLECVQDMDHENMFWYRQDPGLGLRLIYFSYDVKMKEKGDIPEGYSVSREKKERFSLILESASTNQTSMYLCASRPPGQGFVNTEAFFGQGTRLTVV.

The V and J genes are TRBV29-1 and TRBJ1-1; TRBD1 is a possible D gene (6 bases). The CDR3 consists of 11 residues. Trimming took 0 bases from V and 14 from J, leaving 13 bases between them. The V gene's germline CDR1 is SQVTM and CDR2 ANQGSEA. The CDR3: CSVEEGAGKFF. The CDR3 DNA is TGCAGCGTTGAAGAGGGGGCTGGGAAGTTCTTT.

The rearrangement links TRBV5-1 to TRBJ1-1; D not certain. V was shortened by 4 bases and J by 0 bases, with 10 bases between the two germline ends. Germline V gene data show CDR1 as SGHRS and CDR2 as YFSETQ. The CDR3 is 14 residues long. This CDR3 is CASSPGGMNTEAFF. In DNA form, the CDR3 reads TGCGCCAGCAGCCCCGGAGGGATGAACACTGAAGCTTTCTTT.

The chain has TRBV14 and TRBJ1-1; TRBD1 aligns across 9 bases. Germline V lookup: CDR1 SGHDN, CDR2 FVKESK. The V segment lost 4 bases and the J segment 9 bases; nucleotides outside the gene matches: 9. The CDR3 runs to 14 residues. This CDR3 reads CASSRIDRGAKAFF. The CDR3 region has the DNA TGTGCCAGCAGCCGGATCGACAGGGGGGCGAAAGCTTTCTTT.

V is TRBV19 and J is TRBJ2-7, with D possibly TRBD2 on 6 matching bases. The CDR3 is made up of 14 amino acids. The V gene's germline CDR1 is LNHDA and CDR2 SQIVND (reference sequence). V lost 2 bases, J lost 4 bases, and 12 bases lay in between. CDR3 loop: CASSIRRGEYEQYF. CDR3 nucleotide sequence: TGTGCCAGTAGTATACGGAGGGGAGAGTACGAGCAGTACTTC.

The rearrangement joins TRBV6-5 to TRBJ2-2; D possibly corresponds to TRBD1 (8 bases). The V end was cut by 5 bases, the J end by 7 bases, with 17 bases between. The CDR3 consists of 15 residues. Germline CDR1 and CDR2: MNHEY and SVGAGI. The CDR3 DNA is TGTGCCAGCAGTCCTCGTCACAGGGGGGGCGGGGAGCTGTTTTTT. Translation: CASSPRHRGGGELFF.

The rearrangement links TRBV6-8 to TRBJ1-5, with D possibly being TRBD1 (5 bases). V was clipped by 7 bases and J by 7 bases, with 14 bases between them. This CDR3 comprises 13 residues. CDR1 is MNHGY and CDR2 is SAAAGT in the germline V gene. The CDR3, as DNA: TGTGCCAGCACTCAGGGTTTGCAGCAGCCCCAGCATTTT. This encodes CASTQGLQQPQHF.

The chain links TRBV4-3 to TRBJ2-7; TRBD2 agrees at 13 bases. V trimming: 2 bases; J trimming: 2 bases; junction bases outside the gene matches: 6. Looked up from germline, CDR1 is LGHNA and CDR2 is YSLEER. The CDR3 consists of 17 residues. The CDR3 sequence: CASSQIMTSGGPYEQYF. The CDR3 nucleotides read TGCGCCAGCAGCCAAATAATGACTAGCGGGGGGCCCTACGAGCAGTACTTC.

The genes are TRBV18 and TRBJ1-1; D gene uncertain. This CDR3 is built from 14 residues. Trimming left V 6 bases short and J 3 bases short, with 14 bases between. The germline gives CDR1 KGHSH, CDR2 LQKENI. The CDR3 here is CASSPLSSDTEAFF. CDR3 bases: TGTGCCAGCTCCCCTTTGAGCTCCGACACTGAAGCTTTCTTT.

This chain connects TRBV30 to TRBJ1-1, with D hard to call. V lost 1 base, J lost 0 bases, and 6 bases lay in between. This CDR3 has 13 residues. Germline-derived CDR1 and CDR2 are GTSNPN and SVGIG (reference sequence). The CDR3 DNA is TGTGCCTGGAGTGGGCATATGAACACTGAAGCTTTCTTT. Translated: CAWSGHMNTEAFF.

This sequence joins TRBV6-5 and TRBJ1-1; perhaps TRBD1 as D (5 bases). This CDR3 comprises 14 residues. V lost 7 bases to trimming and J lost 4 bases, with 16 bases between them. Germline CDR1 MNHEY, CDR2 SVGAGI. CDR3 nucleotide sequence: TGTGCCAGCACAAACGGGGGGGTTGGCACTGAAGCTTTCTTT. Amino acid sequence: CASTNGGVGTEAFF.

The chain recombines TRBV5-1 with TRBJ1-6, with a possible D match to TRBD1 (6 bases). There are 15 residues in the CDR3. In germline, CDR1 is SGHRS, CDR2 YFSETQ. The V gene lost 2 bases and the J gene lost 1 base, with 7 bases spanning the gap. The CDR3 sequence: CASSLGGSYNSPLHF. The DNA of the CDR3 is TGCGCCAGCAGCTTAGGGGGATCCTATAATTCACCCCTCCACTTT.

The chain employs TRBV2 and TRBJ1-1; D is ambiguous. Trimming shortened V by 3 bases and J by 7 bases, and 15 bases separated the two germline ends. This CDR3 has 14 residues. The germline gives CDR1 SNHLY, CDR2 FYNNEI. The CDR3 DNA reads TGTGCCAGCAGTGACGATGGACCAGTAGATGAAGCTTTCTTT. Its protein is CASSDDGPVDEAFF.

The chain joins TRBV6-5 to TRBJ1-2, with unresolved D. CDR3 length: 12 residues. Germline CDR1 reads MNHEY; CDR2 reads SVGAGI. Between the trimmed V and J ends, which lost 6 bases and 6 bases, there was a span of 11 bases. This chain's CDR3 is CASSHTQNGYTF. CDR3 sequence (DNA): TGTGCCAGCAGCCATACACAGAATGGCTACACCTTC.

This chain uses TRBV5-6 with TRBJ2-3; no firm D call. This CDR3 contains 14 residues. CDR1 and CDR2 (germline): SGHDT, YYEEEE. V was clipped by 0 bases and J by 2 bases, with 7 bases between them. The CDR3 spells CASSLGRFTDTQYF. The CDR3 region has the DNA TGTGCCAGCAGCTTGGGTCGTTTCACAGATACGCAGTATTTT.

The CDR3 loop reads CASSQVAQGYGYTF. The CDR3 region has the DNA TGTGCCAGCAGCCAAGTCGCACAGGGCTATGGCTACACCTTC. The chain is built from TRBV3-1 (or the pseudogene TRBV3-2) and TRBJ1-2; tentative D call: TRBD1 (6 bases). V was shortened by 1 base and J by 4 bases, with 10 bases between the two germline ends. Per germline, CDR1 LGHDT and CDR2 YNNKEL (reference sequence). This CDR3 comprises 14 residues.

The chain links TRBV4-1 to TRBJ2-7, with D perhaps matching TRBD1 or TRBD2 (5 bases each). Deletions cut 3 bases from V and 0 bases from J, with 9 bases between. The germline V gene has CDR1 MGHRA and CDR2 YSYEKL. The CDR3 covers 14 residues. CDR3: CASSHPGSSYEQYF. DNA of the CDR3: TGCGCCAGCAGCCACCCAGGGAGCTCCTACGAGCAGTACTTC.

V usage is TRBV6-5 and J usage is TRBJ2-5, with D unclear. CDR3 length: 12 amino acids. CDR1 MNHEY and CDR2 SVGAGI come from the germline V gene. V gave up 8 bases and J gave up 4 bases, with 11 bases separating them. The CDR3 DNA is TGTGCCAGCGGAACGGTTGGAGAGACCCAGTACTTC. Its protein is CASGTVGETQYF.

This chain's CDR3 is CASSWTGTGSSYEQYF. CDR3 nucleotides: TGTGCCAGCAGCTGGACCGGGACAGGCAGCTCCTACGAGCAGTACTTC. The chain is built from TRBV5-5 and TRBJ2-7, with 8 nucleotides matching TRBD1. There are 16 residues in the CDR3. Germline assignment: CDR1 SGHKS and CDR2 YYEKEE (reference sequence). The junction had 8 bases not matched to a gene; V was cut back by 3 bases and J by 0 bases.

The chain links TRBV6-5 to TRBJ2-7; 9 bases fit TRBD1. The CDR3 has 15 amino acids. Trimming at V came to 8 bases and at J to 3 bases, leaving 11 bases not matched to a gene. CDR1 MNHEY and CDR2 SVGAGI come from the germline V gene. This CDR3 reads CASLKLGQGNYEQYF. In DNA, the CDR3 is TGTGCCAGCCTAAAACTTGGACAGGGGAACTACGAGCAGTACTTC.

Notes on this clone: Within the sample, other DNA sequences also encode this same CDR3. The rearrangement links TRBV9 to TRBJ2-1, with TRBD1 matching 10 bases. V shed 4 bases, J shed 2 bases, and the junction held 3 bases outside the gene matches. Germline CDR1 SGDLS, CDR2 YYNGEE. The CDR3 consists of 15 residues. The DNA for the CDR3 is TGTGCCAGCAGCCCCGGACAGGGGGCCTACAATGAGCAGTTCTTC. Translated: CASSPGQGAYNEQFF.

This sequence joins TRBV2 and TRBJ1-6, with 7 bases that match TRBD1. The CDR3 totals 15 residues. Trimming took 4 bases from V and 7 from J; bases not matched to a gene: 7. The germline V gene has CDR1 SNHLY and CDR2 FYNNEI. This CDR3 reads CASSGDRVGNSPLHF. The DNA for the CDR3 is TGTGCCAGCAGTGGTGACAGGGTGGGAAATTCACCCCTCCACTTT.

V is TRBV9 and J is TRBJ2-5; TRBD1 is a possible D gene (6 bases). In germline, CDR1 is SGDLS, CDR2 YYNGEE. This CDR3 is 12 amino acids long. Trimming took 4 bases from V and 4 from J, leaving 8 bases between them. CDR3 DNA: TGTGCCAGCAGCCCAGGGGCAGAGACCCAGTACTTC. Encoded protein: CASSPGAETQYF.